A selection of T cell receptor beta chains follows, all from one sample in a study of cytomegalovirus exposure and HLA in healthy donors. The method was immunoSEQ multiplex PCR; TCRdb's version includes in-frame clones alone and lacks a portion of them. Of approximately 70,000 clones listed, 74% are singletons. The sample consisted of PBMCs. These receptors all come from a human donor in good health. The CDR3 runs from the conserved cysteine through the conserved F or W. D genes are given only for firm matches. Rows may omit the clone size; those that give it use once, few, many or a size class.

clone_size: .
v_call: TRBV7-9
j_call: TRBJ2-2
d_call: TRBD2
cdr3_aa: CASSTGRGTGELFF
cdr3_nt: TGTGCCAGCAGCACGGGGAGGGGCACCGGGGAGCTGTTTTTT

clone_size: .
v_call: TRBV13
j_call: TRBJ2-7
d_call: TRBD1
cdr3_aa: CASSLSRQGRSYEQYF
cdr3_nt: TGTGCCAGCAGCTTATCCCGACAGGGGAGATCCTACGAGCAGTACTTC

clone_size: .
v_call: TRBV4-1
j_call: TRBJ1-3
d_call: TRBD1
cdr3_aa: CASSRQGQSGNTIYF
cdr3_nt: TGCGCCAGCAGCCGACAGGGACAATCTGGAAACACCATATATTTT

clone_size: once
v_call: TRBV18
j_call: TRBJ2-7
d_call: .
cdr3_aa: CASSPTATYEQYF
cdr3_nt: TGTGCCAGCTCACCGACAGCCACCTACGAGCAGTACTTC

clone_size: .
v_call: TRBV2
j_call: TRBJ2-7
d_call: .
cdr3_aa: CASSEVTDSYEQYF
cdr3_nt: TGTGCCAGCAGTGAAGTAACAGATTCCTACGAGCAGTACTTC

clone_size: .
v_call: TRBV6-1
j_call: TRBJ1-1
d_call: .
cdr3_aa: CASSVSGYGNTEAFF
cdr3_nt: TGTGCCAGCAGTGTCTCAGGGTATGGGAACACTGAAGCTTTCTTT

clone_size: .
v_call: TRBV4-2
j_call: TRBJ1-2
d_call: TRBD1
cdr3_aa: CASSPPTGNYGYTF
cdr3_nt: TGTGCCAGCAGCCCTCCGACAGGGAACTATGGCTACACCTTC

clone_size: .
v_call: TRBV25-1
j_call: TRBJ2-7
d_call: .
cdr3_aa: CASSDHYEQYF
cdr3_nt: TGTGCCAGCAGTGACCACTACGAGCAGTACTTC

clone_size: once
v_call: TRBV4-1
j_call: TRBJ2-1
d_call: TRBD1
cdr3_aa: CASSQESGDRDLYNEQFF
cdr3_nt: TGCGCCAGCAGCCAAGAGTCGGGGGACAGGGACCTCTACAATGAGCAGTTCTTC

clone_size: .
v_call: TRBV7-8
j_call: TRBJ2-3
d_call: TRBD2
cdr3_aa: CASSLGGLAGGTSTDTQYF
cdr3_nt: TGTGCCAGCAGCTTAGGGGGACTAGCGGGAGGTACTAGCACAGATACGCAGTATTTT

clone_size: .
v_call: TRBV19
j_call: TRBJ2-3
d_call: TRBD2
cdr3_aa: CASTELGTSETDTQYF
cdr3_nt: TGTGCCAGTACCGAACTCGGGACTAGCGAGACAGATACGCAGTATTTT

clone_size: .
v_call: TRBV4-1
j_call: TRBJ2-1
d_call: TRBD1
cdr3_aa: CASSQRTGDSPEQFF
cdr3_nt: TGCGCCAGCAGCCAGAGGACAGGGGATTCCCCTGAGCAGTTCTTC

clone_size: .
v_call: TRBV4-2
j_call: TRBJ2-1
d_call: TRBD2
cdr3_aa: CASSQDIEGLRVAGVREQFF
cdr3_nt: TGTGCCAGCAGCCAAGATATAGAAGGGCTCAGGGTAGCGGGAGTACGAGAGCAGTTCTTC

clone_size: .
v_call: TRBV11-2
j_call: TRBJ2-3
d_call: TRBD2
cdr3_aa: CASSSRQAGVDTQYF
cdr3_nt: TGTGCCAGCAGCTCCCGTCAGGCGGGAGTAGATACGCAGTATTTT

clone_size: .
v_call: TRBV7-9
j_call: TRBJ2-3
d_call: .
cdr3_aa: CASSLGPLIRDTQYF
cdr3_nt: TGTGCCAGCAGCTTAGGCCCCCTCATCCGGGATACGCAGTATTTT

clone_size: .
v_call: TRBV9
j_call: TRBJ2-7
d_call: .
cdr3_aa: CASSVGRGTSSSYEQYF
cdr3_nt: TGTGCCAGCAGCGTAGGGAGAGGTACCTCGAGCTCCTACGAGCAGTACTTC

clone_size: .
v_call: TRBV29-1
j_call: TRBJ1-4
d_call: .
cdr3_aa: CSVGGRANEKLFF
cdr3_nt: TGCAGCGTTGGGGGCAGGGCTAATGAAAAACTGTTTTTT

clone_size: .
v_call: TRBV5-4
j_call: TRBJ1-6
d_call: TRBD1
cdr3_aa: CASSSWTGVGSPLHF
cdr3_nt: TGTGCCAGCAGCTCTTGGACAGGTGTGGGATCACCCCTCCACTTT

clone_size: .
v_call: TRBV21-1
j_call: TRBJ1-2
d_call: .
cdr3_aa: CASPQIHGYTF
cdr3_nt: TGTGCCAGCCCACAAATCCATGGCTACACCTTC

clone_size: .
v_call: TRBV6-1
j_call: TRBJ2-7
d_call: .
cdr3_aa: CASAEGARYEQYF
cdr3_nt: TGTGCCAGCGCGGAGGGGGCAAGATACGAGCAGTACTTC

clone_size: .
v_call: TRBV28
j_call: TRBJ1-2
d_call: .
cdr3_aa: CASSPYLREGDGYTF
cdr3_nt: TGTGCCAGCAGTCCTTATCTCAGGGAGGGGGACGGCTACACCTTC

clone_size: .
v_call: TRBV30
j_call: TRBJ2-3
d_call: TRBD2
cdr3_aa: CAWSVTSGITDTQYF
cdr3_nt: TGTGCCTGGAGTGTAACTAGCGGGATCACAGATACGCAGTATTTT

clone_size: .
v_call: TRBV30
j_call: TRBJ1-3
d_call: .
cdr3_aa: CAWSPLSGAGNTIYF
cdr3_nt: TGTGCCTGGAGTCCCCTCTCCGGGGCTGGAAACACCATATATTTT

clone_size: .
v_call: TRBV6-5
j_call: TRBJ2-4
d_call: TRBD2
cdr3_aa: CASSYRAGAPKNIQYF
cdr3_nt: TGTGCCAGCAGTTACCGGGCGGGAGCTCCCAAAAACATTCAGTACTTC

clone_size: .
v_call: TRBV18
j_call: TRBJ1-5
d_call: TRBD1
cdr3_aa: CASSRETGVGQPQHF
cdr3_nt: TGTGCCAGCTCACGCGAGACAGGGGTGGGGCAGCCCCAGCATTTT

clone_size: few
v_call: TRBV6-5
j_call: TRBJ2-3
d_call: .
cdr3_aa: CASSYSADSTDTQYF
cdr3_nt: TGTGCCAGCAGTTACTCGGCGGATAGCACAGATACGCAGTATTTT

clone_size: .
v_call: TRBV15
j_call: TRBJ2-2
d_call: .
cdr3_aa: CATSRDNGELFF
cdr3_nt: TGTGCCACCAGCAGAGATAACGGGGAGCTGTTTTTT

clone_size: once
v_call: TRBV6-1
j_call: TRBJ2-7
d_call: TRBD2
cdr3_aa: CASSGISGIAREQYF
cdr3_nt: TGTGCCAGCAGTGGGATTAGCGGGATCGCTCGCGAGCAGTACTTC

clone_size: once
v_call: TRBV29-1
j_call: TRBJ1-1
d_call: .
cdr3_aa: CSVEDLEGRDTEAFF
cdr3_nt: TGCAGCGTTGAAGATCTTGAGGGGAGGGACACTGAAGCTTTCTTT

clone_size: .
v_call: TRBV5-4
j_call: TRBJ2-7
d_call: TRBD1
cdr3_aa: CASSPTPGQGIGEQYF
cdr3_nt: TGTGCCAGCAGCCCCACACCGGGACAGGGTATTGGCGAGCAGTACTTC

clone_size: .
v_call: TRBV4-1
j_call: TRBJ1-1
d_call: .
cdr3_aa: CASSPTFKGVNTEAFF
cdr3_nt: TGCGCCAGCAGCCCCACCTTTAAGGGGGTGAACACTGAAGCTTTCTTT

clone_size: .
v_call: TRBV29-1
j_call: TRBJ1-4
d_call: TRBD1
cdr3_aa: CSVAGQGREKLFF
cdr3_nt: TGCAGCGTTGCGGGACAGGGCAGGGAAAAACTGTTTTTT

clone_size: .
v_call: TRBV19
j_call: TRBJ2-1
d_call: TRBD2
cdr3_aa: CASSGLGSYNEQFF
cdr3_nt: TGTGCCAGTAGTGGACTAGGTTCCTACAATGAGCAGTTCTTC

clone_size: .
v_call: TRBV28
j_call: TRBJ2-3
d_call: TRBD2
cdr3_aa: CASSLDSLAGVTDTQYF
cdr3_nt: TGTGCCAGCAGTTTGGACTCTCTAGCGGGCGTCACAGATACGCAGTATTTT

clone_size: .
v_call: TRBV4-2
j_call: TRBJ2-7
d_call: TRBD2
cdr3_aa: CASSQASGIYEQYF
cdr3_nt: TGTGCCAGCAGCCAAGCTAGCGGTATCTACGAGCAGTACTTC

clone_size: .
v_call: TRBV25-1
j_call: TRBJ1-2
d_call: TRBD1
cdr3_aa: CASSARDSLYGYTF
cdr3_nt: TGTGCCAGCAGTGCCCGGGACAGCCTGTATGGCTACACCTTC

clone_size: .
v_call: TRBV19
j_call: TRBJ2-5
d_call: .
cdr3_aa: CASSNTQETQYF
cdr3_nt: TGTGCCAGTAGTAACACCCAAGAGACCCAGTACTTC

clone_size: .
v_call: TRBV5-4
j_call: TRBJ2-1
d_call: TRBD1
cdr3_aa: CASSYGTGGNEQFF
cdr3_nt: TGTGCCAGCAGCTACGGGACAGGGGGCAATGAGCAGTTCTTC

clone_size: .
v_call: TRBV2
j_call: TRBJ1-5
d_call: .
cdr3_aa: CASSGESSNRPQHF
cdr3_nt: TGTGCCAGCAGTGGGGAGTCCTCAAACAGGCCCCAGCATTTT